This T cell receptor (beta chain) is drawn from a study of STAT5B mutations in CD4+ large granular lymphocyte leukemia. Trimming took 5 bases from V and 0 from J; bases not matched to a gene: 8. Germline CDR1 reads SEHNR; CDR2 reads FQNEAQ (reference sequence). CDR3 size: 16 residues. This clone was detected only a few times. The antigen remains undetermined. Study results and limitations: TRBV06-family usage was enriched in top patient clones (8/27) versus controls (2/35). Data were not HLA-matched across samples. No patients shared main leukemic clonotypes, though less than 30% appeared at low frequency elsewhere.

Source study methods: Productive clonotypes were detectable down to 2.59 x 10-5 frequency. TCRdb's copy holds only in-frame clones and misses some; the assay was immunoSEQ multiplex PCR. Clonal size and the V and J genes are those of that table, whereas D and trimming came from the DNA. This sample has tens of thousands of clones; roughly 83% occur once, and the top ten carry approximately 0.33%. This TCR derives from a human donor in good health. V gene TRBV7-9 combines with J gene TRBJ2-5, with 8 bases that match TRBD2. The source material was CD4+ T cells from blood buffy coats. This CDR3 is CASSVPTSGYQETQYF. The CDR3 nucleotides are TGTGCCAGCAGCGTCCCTACTAGCGGCTACCAAGAGACCCAGTACTTC. The variable domain in full, with the rest retrieved from reference TRBV7-9 and TRBJ2-5, is DTGVSQNPRHKITKRGQNVTFRCDPISEHNRLYWYRQTLGQGPEFLTYFQNEAQLEKSRLLSDRFSAERPKGSFSTLEIQRTEQGDSAMYLCASSVPTSGYQETQYFGPGTRLLVL.